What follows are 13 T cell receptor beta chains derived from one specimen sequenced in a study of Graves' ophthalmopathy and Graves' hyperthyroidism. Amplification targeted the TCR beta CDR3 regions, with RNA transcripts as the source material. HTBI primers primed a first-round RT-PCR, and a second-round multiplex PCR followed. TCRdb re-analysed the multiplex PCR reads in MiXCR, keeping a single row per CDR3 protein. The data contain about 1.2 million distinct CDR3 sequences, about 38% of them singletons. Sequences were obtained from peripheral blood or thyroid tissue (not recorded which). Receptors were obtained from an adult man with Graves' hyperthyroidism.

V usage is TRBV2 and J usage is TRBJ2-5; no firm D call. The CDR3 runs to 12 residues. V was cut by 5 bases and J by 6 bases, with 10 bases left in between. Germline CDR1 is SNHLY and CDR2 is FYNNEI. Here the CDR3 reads CASSKRPKTQYF. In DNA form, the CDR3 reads TGTGCCAGCAGTAAACGTCCAAAGACCCAGTACTTC.

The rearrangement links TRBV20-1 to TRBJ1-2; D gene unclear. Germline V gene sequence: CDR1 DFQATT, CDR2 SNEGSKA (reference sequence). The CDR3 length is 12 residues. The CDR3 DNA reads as TGCAGCGCCCGTAGGGAGGGCTATGGCTACACCTTC. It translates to CSARREGYGYTF.

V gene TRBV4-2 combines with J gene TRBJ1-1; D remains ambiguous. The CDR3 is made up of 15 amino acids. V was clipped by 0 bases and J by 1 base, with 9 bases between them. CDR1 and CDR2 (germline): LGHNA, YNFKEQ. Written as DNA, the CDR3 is TGTGCCAGCAGCCAAGATTCTGACTGGAACACTGAAGCTTTCTTT. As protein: CASSQDSDWNTEAFF.

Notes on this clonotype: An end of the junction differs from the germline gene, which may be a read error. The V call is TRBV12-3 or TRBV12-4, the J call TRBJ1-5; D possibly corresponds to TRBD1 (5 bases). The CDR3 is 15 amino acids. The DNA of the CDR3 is TGTGCCAGCAGTGAAGGATTGAGGGGTAATCAGGCCCAGCATTTT. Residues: CASSEGLRGNQAQHF.

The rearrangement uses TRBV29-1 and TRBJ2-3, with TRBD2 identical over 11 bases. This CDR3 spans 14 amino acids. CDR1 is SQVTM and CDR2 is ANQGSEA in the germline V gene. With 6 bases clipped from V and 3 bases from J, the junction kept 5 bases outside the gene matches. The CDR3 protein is CSVRGLAETDTQYF. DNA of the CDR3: TGCAGCGTACGGGGACTAGCGGAGACAGATACGCAGTATTTT.

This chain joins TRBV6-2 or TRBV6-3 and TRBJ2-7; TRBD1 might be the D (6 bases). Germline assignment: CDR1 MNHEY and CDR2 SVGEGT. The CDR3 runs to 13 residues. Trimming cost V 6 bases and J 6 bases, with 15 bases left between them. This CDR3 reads CASRNRDTIEQYF. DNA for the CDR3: TGTGCCAGCAGGAACCGGGACACCATCGAGCAGTACTTC.

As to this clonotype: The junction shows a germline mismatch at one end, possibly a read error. DNA of the CDR3: TGTGCCAGCAGCTTGGGTGTCAAGCAGTACTTC. It codes for CASSLGVKQYF. This chain uses TRBV5-1 with TRBJ2-7; D is ambiguous. The CDR3 is 11 residues long. The germline V gene encodes CDR1 SGHRS and CDR2 YFSETQ.

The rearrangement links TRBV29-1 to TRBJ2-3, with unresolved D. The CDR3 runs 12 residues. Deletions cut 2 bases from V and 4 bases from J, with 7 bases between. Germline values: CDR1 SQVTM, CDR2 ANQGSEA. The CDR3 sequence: CSVERSSDTQYF. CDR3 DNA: TGCAGCGTTGAAAGGAGCTCAGATACGCAGTATTTT.

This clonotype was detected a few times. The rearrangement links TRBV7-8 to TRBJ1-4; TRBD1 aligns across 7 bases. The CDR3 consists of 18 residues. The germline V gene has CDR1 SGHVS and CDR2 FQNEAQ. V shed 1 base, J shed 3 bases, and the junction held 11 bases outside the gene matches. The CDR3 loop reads CASSLDRGLFVPNEKLFF. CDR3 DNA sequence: TGTGCCAGCAGCTTAGACAGGGGCCTGTTCGTGCCTAATGAAAAACTGTTTTTT.

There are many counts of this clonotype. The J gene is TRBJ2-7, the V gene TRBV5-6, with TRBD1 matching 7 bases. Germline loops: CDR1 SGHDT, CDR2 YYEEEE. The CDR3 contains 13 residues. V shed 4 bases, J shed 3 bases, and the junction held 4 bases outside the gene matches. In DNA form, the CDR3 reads TGTGCCAGCAGCCCTACAGGGGTCTACGAGCAGTACTTC. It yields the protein CASSPTGVYEQYF.

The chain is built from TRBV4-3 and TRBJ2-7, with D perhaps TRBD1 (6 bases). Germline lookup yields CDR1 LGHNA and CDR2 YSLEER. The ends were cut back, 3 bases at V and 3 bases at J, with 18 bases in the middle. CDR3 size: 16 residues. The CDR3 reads CASSQTSDSIRYEQYF. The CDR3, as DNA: TGCGCCAGCAGCCAGACGTCGGACAGTATCCGCTACGAGCAGTACTTC.

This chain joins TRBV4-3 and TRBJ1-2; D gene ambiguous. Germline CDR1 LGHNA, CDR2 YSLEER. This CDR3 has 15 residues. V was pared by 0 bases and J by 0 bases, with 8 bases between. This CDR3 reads CASSQDLGTNYGYTF. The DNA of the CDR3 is TGCGCCAGCAGCCAAGATCTCGGAACTAACTATGGCTACACCTTC.

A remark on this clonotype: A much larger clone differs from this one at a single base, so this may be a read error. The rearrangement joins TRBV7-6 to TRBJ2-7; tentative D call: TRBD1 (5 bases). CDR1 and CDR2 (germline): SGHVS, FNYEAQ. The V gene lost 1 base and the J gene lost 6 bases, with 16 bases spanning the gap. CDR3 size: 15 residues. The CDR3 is CASSLEAGPGFEQYF. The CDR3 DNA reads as TGTGCCAGCAGCTTAGAAGCAGGGCCAGGGTTCGAGCAGTACTTC.